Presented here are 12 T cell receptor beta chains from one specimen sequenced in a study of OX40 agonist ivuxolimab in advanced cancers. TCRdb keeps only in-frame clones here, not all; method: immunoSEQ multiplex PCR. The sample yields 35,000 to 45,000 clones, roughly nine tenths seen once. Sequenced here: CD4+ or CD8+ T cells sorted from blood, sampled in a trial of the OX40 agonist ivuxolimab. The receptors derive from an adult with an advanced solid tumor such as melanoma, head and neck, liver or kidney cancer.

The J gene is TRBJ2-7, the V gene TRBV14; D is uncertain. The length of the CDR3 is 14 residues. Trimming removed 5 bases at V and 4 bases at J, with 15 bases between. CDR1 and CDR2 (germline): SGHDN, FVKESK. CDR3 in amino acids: CASSWGTDFYEQYF. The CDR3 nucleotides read TGTGCCAGCAGCTGGGGAACCGATTTTTACGAGCAGTACTTC.

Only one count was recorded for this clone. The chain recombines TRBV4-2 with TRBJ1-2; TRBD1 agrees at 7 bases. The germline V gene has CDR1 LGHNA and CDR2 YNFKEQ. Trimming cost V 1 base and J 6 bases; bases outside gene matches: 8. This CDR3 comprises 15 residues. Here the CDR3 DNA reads TGTGCCAGCAGCCAAGCCACAGGGGTAGACCATGGCTACACCTTC. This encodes CASSQATGVDHGYTF.

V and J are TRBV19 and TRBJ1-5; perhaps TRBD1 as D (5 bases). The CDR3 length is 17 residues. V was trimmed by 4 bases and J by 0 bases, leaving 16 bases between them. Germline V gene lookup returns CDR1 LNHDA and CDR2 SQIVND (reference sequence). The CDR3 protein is CASSKALGRNSNQPQHF. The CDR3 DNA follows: TGTGCCAGTAGTAAGGCATTGGGACGGAATAGCAATCAGCCCCAGCATTTT.

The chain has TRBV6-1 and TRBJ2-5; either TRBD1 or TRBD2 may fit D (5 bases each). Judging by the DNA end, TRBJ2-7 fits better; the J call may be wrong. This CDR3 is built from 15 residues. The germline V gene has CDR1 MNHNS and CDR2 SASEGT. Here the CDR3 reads CASSVFPGSSYEQYF. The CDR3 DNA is TGTGCCAGCAGTGTTTTTCCAGGGAGCTCCTACGAGCAGTACTTC.

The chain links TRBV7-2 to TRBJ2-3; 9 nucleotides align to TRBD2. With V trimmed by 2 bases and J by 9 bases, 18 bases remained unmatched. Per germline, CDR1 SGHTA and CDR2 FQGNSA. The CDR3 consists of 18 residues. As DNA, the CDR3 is TGTGCCAGCAGCTTATCAATCTCTGGGGCTAGCGGGGAGATAACGCAGTATTTT. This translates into CASSLSISGASGEITQYF.

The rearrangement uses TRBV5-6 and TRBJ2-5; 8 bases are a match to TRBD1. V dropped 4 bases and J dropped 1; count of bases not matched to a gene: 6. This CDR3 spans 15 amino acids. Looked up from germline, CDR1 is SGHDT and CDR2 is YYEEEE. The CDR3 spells CASSRGQGPQETQYF. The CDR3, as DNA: TGTGCCAGCAGCCGCGGACAGGGCCCCCAAGAGACCCAGTACTTC.

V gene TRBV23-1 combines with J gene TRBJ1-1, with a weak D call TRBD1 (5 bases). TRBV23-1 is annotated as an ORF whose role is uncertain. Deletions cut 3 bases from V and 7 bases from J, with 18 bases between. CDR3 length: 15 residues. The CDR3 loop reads CASSHCLSTALEAFF. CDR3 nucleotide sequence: TGCGCCAGCAGTCACTGCCTATCGACAGCCCTTGAAGCTTTCTTT.

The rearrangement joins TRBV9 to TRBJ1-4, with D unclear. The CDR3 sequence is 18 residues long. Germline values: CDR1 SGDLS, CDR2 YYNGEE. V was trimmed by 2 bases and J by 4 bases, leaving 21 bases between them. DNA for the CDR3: TGTGCCAGCAGCGTCGGACCAGGTTCCGCGGTGGTTAATGAAAAACTGTTTTTT. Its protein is CASSVGPGSAVVNEKLFF.

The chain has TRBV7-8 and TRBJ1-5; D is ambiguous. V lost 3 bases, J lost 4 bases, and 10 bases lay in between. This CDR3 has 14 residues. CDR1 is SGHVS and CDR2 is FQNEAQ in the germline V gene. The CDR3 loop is CASSLEVQNQPQHF. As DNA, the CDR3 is TGTGCCAGCAGCTTGGAGGTCCAAAATCAGCCCCAGCATTTT.

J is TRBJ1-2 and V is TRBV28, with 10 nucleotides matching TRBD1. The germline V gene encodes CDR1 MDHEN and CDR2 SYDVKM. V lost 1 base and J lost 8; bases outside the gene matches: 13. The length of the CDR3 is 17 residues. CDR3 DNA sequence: TGTGCCAGCAGTTTATTCCCCGAGGGGGACAGGGGTCGCGGCTACACCTTC. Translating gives CASSLFPEGDRGRGYTF.

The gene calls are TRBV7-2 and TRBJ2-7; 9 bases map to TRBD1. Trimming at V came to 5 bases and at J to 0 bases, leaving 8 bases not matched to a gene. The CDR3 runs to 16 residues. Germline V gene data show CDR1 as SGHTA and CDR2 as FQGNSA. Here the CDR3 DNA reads TGTGCCAGCAGCAAGAGCGGACAGGGGAGCTCCTACGAGCAGTACTTC. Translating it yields CASSKSGQGSSYEQYF.

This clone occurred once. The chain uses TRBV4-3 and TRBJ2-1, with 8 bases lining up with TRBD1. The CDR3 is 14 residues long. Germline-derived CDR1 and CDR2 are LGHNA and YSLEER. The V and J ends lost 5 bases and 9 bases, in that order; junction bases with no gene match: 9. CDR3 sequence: CASSFGQGNTEQFF. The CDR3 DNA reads TGCGCCAGCAGCTTCGGACAGGGTAACACTGAGCAGTTCTTC.